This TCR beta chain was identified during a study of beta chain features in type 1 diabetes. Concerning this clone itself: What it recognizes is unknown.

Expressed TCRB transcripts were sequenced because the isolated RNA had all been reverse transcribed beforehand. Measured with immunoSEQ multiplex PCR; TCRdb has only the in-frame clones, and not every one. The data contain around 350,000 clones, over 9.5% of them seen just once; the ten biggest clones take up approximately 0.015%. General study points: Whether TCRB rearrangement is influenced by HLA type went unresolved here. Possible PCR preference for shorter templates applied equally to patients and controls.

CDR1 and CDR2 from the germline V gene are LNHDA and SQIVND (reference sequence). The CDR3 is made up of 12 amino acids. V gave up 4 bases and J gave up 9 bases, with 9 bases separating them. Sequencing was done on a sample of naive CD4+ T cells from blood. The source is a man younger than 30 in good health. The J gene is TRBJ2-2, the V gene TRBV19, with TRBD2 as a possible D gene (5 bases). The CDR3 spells CASSNGGRELFF. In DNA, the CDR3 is TGTGCCAGTAGTAACGGAGGCCGGGAGCTGTTTTTT.